This T cell receptor beta chain was documented in a study of cytomegalovirus exposure and HLA in healthy donors. The study, taken as a whole, reports: According to a later analysis, most TCR beta chains associated with CMV appeared HLA-restricted. In vitro work confirmed that a few CMV-associated chains recognize CMV antigens. The classifier reportedly diagnosed cytomegalovirus status with high sensitivity and specificity.

The PCR had 60 Vbeta and 13 Jbeta primers. Sequenced by immunoSEQ multiplex PCR; TCRdb stores in-frame clones only, minus some. The repertoire has approximately 89,000 clones, about 70% of them found once; the top ten carry 1.2%. Trimming removed 5 bases from V and 6 bases from J; junction bases left unmatched: 8. This CDR3 contains 14 residues. The germline V gene has CDR1 WSHSY and CDR2 SAAADI. Concerning this clone itself: Its specificity is unknown.

The receptor's source is a female donor in good health and CMV-seronegative. The material sequenced was PBMCs. The genes are TRBV10-2 and TRBJ1-1, with TRBD1 identical over 8 bases. The CDR3 protein is CASSSDRGLAEAFF. CDR3 coding DNA: TGCGCCAGCAGTTCTGACAGGGGTTTAGCTGAAGCTTTCTTT.